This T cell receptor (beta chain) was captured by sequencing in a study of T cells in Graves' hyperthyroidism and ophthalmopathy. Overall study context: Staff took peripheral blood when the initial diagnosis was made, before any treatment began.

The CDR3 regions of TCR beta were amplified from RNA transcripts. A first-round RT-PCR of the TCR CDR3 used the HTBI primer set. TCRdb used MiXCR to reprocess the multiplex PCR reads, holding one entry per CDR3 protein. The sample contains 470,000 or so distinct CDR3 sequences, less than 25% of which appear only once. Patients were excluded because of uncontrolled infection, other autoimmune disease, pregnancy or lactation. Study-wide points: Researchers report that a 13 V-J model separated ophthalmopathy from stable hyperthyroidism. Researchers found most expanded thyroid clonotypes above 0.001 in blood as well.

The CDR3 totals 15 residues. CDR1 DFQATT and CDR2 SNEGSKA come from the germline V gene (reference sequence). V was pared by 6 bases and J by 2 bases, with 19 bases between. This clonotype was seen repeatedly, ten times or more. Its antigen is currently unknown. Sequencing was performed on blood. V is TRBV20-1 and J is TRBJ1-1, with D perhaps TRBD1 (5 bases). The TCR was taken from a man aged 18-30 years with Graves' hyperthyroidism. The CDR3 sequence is CSAPRLGGGNTEAFF. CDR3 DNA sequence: TGCAGTGCACCAAGGCTCGGGGGAGGAAACACTGAAGCTTTCTTT.